The clone carrying this T cell receptor (beta chain) has a handful of counts. Its antigen is unidentified. This sample was included in a study of blood T cells in healthy people across ages. General study points: TCR beta diversity per million T cells fell roughly linearly with age.

The second PCR ran about 6 to 11 cycles with a sample-barcoded 5' primer and J-beta primers. TCRdb itself ran the 5' RACE reads through MiXCR, one entry per CDR3 protein. This sample yields over 600,000 distinct CDR3 sequences, of which more than 55% are seen a single time; under 30% belongs to the top ten. The TCR originated in a middle-aged man in good health. Sequenced input: blood.

The CDR3 region is CASSTQGVGTPGELFF. The CDR3 DNA sequence: TGTGCCAGCAGTACACAGGGGGTCGGTACCCCCGGGGAGCTGTTTTTT. The chain carries TRBV25-1 and TRBJ2-2; 8 bases map to TRBD1. The CDR3 has 16 amino acids. Germline CDR1 and CDR2: MGHDK and SYGVNS. After removal of 5 bases from V and 6 bases from J, the junction contained 11 bases not matched to a gene.